These 16 T cell receptor beta chains share one sample of origin, sequenced in a study of Ad26.COV2.S vaccination and SARS-CoV-2 variants. Sequenced by immunoSEQ multiplex PCR; TCRdb stores in-frame clones only, minus some. The sample has 350,000 to 550,000 clones, roughly 87% seen once. The treatment denotes: around 19 received Ad26.COV2.S at low or high dose, single or two shots; roughly five received placebo; per-sample allocation not given. Material that was analyzed had been drawn on day 63 after the first vaccine or placebo injection. Sequencing was performed on peripheral blood, taken in a trial of Ad26.COV2.S vaccine versus placebo. All receptors derive from a person aged 18 to 65 who received the Ad26.COV2.S COVID-19 vaccine or a placebo.

This clone was picked up a small number of times. V is TRBV4-1 and J is TRBJ1-4, with D possibly being TRBD1 (5 bases). Germline CDR1 is MGHRA and CDR2 is YSYEKL. This CDR3 has 14 residues. V was pared by 3 bases and J by 7 bases, with 12 bases between. CDR3: CASSHEGGGEKLFF. The CDR3 DNA sequence: TGCGCCAGCAGCCATGAAGGCGGGGGTGAAAAACTGTTTTTT.

This clone was recorded a few times. The rearrangement links TRBV5-4 to TRBJ2-7, with TRBD2 matching over 8 bases. The CDR3 is 17 amino acids. J gave up 8 bases and V 4 bases, and 20 bases lay outside the gene matches. Germline-derived CDR1 and CDR2 are SGHNT and YYREEE (reference sequence). DNA for the CDR3: TGTGCCAGCAGCCCCCCCAAGGGTAGCGGGGCTTCGGGCAAGCAGTACGTC. Amino acid sequence: CASSPPKGSGASGKQYV.

Turning to this clone: In the same sample, other DNA sequences code for this CDR3. This sequence joins TRBV6-2 or TRBV6-3 and TRBJ1-2; the D is unclear. This CDR3 is 12 amino acids long. With 4 bases removed from V and 3 bases from J, the gap between germline ends came to 6 bases. Per germline, CDR1 MNHEY and CDR2 SVGEGT. CDR3 region: CASSFLDYGYTF. The CDR3 coding sequence is TGTGCCAGCAGTTTCCTCGACTATGGCTACACCTTC.

This chain joins TRBV12-3 or TRBV12-4 and TRBJ2-7; the D gene is possibly TRBD1 (6 bases). V shed 3 bases and J shed 6 bases, with 12 bases lying between them. The CDR3 covers 13 residues. CDR3 DNA: TGTGCCAGCAGTTTTCCAGGGGTTGGCGAGCAGTACTTC. Translation: CASSFPGVGEQYF.

This chain links TRBV7-8 with TRBJ1-6, with 10 bases aligning to TRBD1. V gave up 5 bases and J gave up 6 bases; unmatched junction bases: 4. Germline values: CDR1 SGHVS, CDR2 FQNEAQ. CDR3 length equals 15 residues. CDR3 sequence (DNA): TGTGCCAGCAGCCCAAGGGACAGGGGTAATTCACCCCTCCACTTT. Protein product: CASSPRDRGNSPLHF.

The chain combines TRBV18 with TRBJ2-1; a weak D match, TRBD1 (6 bases). CDR1 and CDR2 from the germline V gene are KGHSH and LQKENI. Trimming removed 1 base from V and 5 bases from J, with 15 bases in between. The CDR3 sequence is 16 residues long. The CDR3 spells CASSPLGAGWNNEQFF. The DNA of the CDR3 is TGTGCCAGCTCACCACTGGGGGCAGGATGGAACAATGAGCAGTTCTTC.

The chain joins TRBV28 to TRBJ2-3, with 7 bases fitting TRBD2. Germline values: CDR1 MDHEN, CDR2 SYDVKM. The CDR3 consists of 14 residues. V shed 3 bases and J 5 bases; nucleotides not matched to a gene: 5. In DNA, the CDR3 is TGTGCCAGCAGTTTCTCTCGCGGGGGAGATACGCAGTATTTT. It specifies CASSFSRGGDTQYF.

The V and J genes are TRBV19 and TRBJ2-6, with no clear D. Trimming stripped 4 bases from V and 0 bases from J, with 10 bases between. Germline V gene sequence: CDR1 LNHDA, CDR2 SQIVND (reference sequence). The CDR3 extends over 16 amino acids. The CDR3 region has the DNA TGTGCCAGTAGTAACCCAAAAAACTCTGGGGCCAACGTCCTGACTTTC. It encodes CASSNPKNSGANVLTF. Complete variable domain (other parts from reference TRBV19 and TRBJ2-6): DGGITQSPKYLFRKEGQNVTLSCEQNLNHDAMYWYRQDPGQGLRLIYYSQIVNDFQKGDIAEGYSVSREKKESFPLTVTSAQKNPTAFYLCASSNPKNSGANVLTFGAGSRLTVL.

The V and J genes are TRBV19 and TRBJ2-3; a weak D match, TRBD1 (5 bases). This CDR3 contains 15 residues. Per germline, CDR1 LNHDA and CDR2 SQIVND (reference sequence). V lost 7 bases, J lost 4 bases, and 18 bases lay in between. The CDR3 coding sequence is TGTGCCAGTACAGGAAGGGGTAGAGCTGCAGATACGCAGTATTTT. This codes for CASTGRGRAADTQYF.

The chain links TRBV5-1 to TRBJ2-5, with 9 bases matching TRBD2. The CDR3 sequence is 16 residues long. Germline CDR1 is SGHRS and CDR2 is YFSETQ. V was clipped by 4 bases and J by 4 bases; unmatched bases: 11. CDR3 amino acids: CASSPWALAGTETQYF. In DNA form, the CDR3 reads TGCGCCAGCAGCCCTTGGGCCCTAGCGGGGACAGAGACCCAGTACTTC.

The J gene is TRBJ2-2, the V gene TRBV6-4, with no clear D. The ends were cut back, 0 bases at V and 2 bases at J, with 10 bases in the middle. The CDR3 consists of 16 residues. Germline V gene lookup returns CDR1 MRHNA and CDR2 SNTAGT. CDR3 sequence: CASSDSQQPNTGELFF. CDR3 bases: TGTGCCAGCAGTGACTCCCAGCAGCCTAACACCGGGGAGCTGTTTTTT.

A remark on this clone: The sample carries other DNA sequences with the same CDR3. The chain has TRBV9 and TRBJ1-6, with 10 bases matching TRBD1. CDR1 SGDLS and CDR2 YYNGEE come from the germline V gene. This CDR3 has 17 residues. The V gene end was trimmed by 2 bases and the J gene end by 1 base; junction bases not matched to a gene: 3. CDR3 DNA sequence: TGTGCCAGCAGCGTGGGACAGGGGAGGTCCTATAATTCACCCCTCCACTTT. Protein product: CASSVGQGRSYNSPLHF. Variable domain in full (rest from reference TRBV9 and TRBJ1-6): DSGVTQTPKHLITATGQRVTLRCSPRSGDLSVYWYQQSLDQGLQFLIQYYNGEERAKGNILERFSAQQFPDLHSELNLSSLELGDSALYFCASSVGQGRSYNSPLHFGNGTRLTVT.

The CDR3 spells CASSQSDYAQYF. The CDR3 coding sequence is TGTGCCAGCAGCCAATCCGACTATGCGCAGTATTTT. V is TRBV3-1 (or the pseudogene TRBV3-2) and J is TRBJ2-3; D is possibly TRBD2 (5 bases). There are 12 residues in the CDR3. V lost 2 bases, J lost 10 bases, and 10 bases lay in between. The V gene's germline CDR1 is LGHDT and CDR2 YNNKEL (reference sequence).

The chain joins TRBV5-1 to TRBJ2-5, with 7 bases that match TRBD2. V dropped 3 bases and J dropped 1; count of bases not matched to a gene: 6. CDR3 length: 15 amino acids. Per germline, CDR1 SGHRS and CDR2 YFSETQ. In DNA, the CDR3 is TGCGCCAGCAGCTCCGCTCCGGGGGGCCAAGAGACCCAGTACTTC. Protein sequence: CASSSAPGGQETQYF.

The rearrangement uses TRBV7-9 and TRBJ1-4; D may be TRBD1 (5 bases). The CDR3 is made up of 14 amino acids. Trimming removed 5 bases at V and 8 bases at J, with 15 bases between. CDR1 is SEHNR, CDR2 FQNEAQ, per germline (reference sequence). The CDR3, as DNA: TGTGCCAGCAGCCCGGGGACTGACGGAGAAAAACTGTTTTTT. Amino acid sequence: CASSPGTDGEKLFF. Combining the CDR3 with reference TRBV7-9 and TRBJ1-4 gives the whole variable domain DTGVSQNPRHKITKRGQNVTFRCDPISEHNRLYWYRQTLGQGPEFLTYFQNEAQLEKSRLLSDRFSAERPKGSFSTLEIQRTEQGDSAMYLCASSPGTDGEKLFFGSGTQLSVL.

The genes are TRBV7-2 and TRBJ2-3; D unresolved. Trimming removed 2 bases from V and 0 bases from J, with 12 bases in between. The germline V gene encodes CDR1 SGHTA and CDR2 FQGNSA. The CDR3 extends over 16 amino acids. The CDR3, as DNA: TGTGCCAGCAGCTTATTTAACATCTTTAGCACAGATACGCAGTATTTT. The encoded protein is CASSLFNIFSTDTQYF.